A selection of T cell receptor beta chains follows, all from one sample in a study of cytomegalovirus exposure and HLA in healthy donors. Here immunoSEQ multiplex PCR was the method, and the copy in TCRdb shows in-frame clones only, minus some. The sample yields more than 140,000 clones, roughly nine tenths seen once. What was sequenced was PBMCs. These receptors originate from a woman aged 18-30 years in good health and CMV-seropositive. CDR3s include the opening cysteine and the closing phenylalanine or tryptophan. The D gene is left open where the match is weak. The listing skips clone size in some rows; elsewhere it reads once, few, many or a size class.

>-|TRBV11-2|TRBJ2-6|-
CASSSGRAGANVLTF
TGTGCCAGCAGCTCCGGCCGGGCTGGGGCCAACGTCCTGACTTTC
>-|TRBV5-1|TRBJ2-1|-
CASSLSEEPYNEQFF
TGCGCCAGCAGCTTATCCGAGGAGCCCTACAATGAGCAGTTCTTC
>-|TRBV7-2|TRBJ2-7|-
CASSENWGSAYEQYF
TGTGCCAGCAGCGAAAATTGGGGCTCCGCCTACGAGCAGTACTTC
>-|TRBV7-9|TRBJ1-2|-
CASSFGSSYGYTF
TGTGCCAGCAGCTTCGGGTCGAGTTATGGCTACACCTTC
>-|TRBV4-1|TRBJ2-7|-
CASSPSQGNYEQYF
TGCGCCAGCAGCCCATCTCAGGGGAACTACGAGCAGTACTTC
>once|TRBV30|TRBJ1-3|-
CASGESSGNTIYF
TGTGCCTCAGGGGAGAGCTCTGGAAACACCATATATTTT
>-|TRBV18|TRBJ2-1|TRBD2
CASSPPALAGSSYNEQFF
TGTGCCAGCTCACCACCGGCACTAGCGGGTAGCTCCTACAATGAGCAGTTCTTC
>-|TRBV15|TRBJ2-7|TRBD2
CATSREVSSYEQYF
TGTGCCACCAGTCGGGAGGTTTCATCCTACGAGCAGTACTTC
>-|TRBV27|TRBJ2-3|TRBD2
CASSQPSGRALDTQYF
TGTGCCAGCAGTCAACCTAGCGGGAGGGCGTTGGATACGCAGTATTTT
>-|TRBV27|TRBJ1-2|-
CASSPTANYGYTF
TGTGCCAGCAGCCCAACAGCTAACTATGGCTACACCTTC
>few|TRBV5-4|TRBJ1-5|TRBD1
CASSLDRAVSQPQHF
TGTGCCAGCAGTTTGGACAGGGCGGTCAGTCAGCCCCAGCATTTT
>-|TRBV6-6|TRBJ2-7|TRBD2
CASSPTSGSYEQYF
TGTGCCAGCAGTCCCACTAGCGGGAGTTACGAGCAGTACTTC
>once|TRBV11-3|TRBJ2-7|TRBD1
CASSLTQGAYEQYF
TGTGCCAGCAGCTTAACACAGGGGGCCTACGAGCAGTACTTC
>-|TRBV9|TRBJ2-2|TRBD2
CASSAGTSGSTGELFF
TGTGCCAGCAGCGCGGGGACTAGCGGTTCAACCGGGGAGCTGTTTTTT
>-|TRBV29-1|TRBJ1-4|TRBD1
CSVRQGSNEKLFF
TGCAGCGTTAGACAGGGGTCTAATGAAAAACTGTTTTTT
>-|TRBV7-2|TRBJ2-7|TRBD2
CASSLRETSGKGEQYF
TGTGCCAGCAGCTTGAGGGAGACTAGCGGGAAGGGCGAGCAGTACTTC
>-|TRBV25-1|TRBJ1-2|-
CATGTLENYGYTF
TGTGCCACAGGGACACTCGAAAACTATGGCTACACCTTC
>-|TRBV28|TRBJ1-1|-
CASSLGPLGAFF
TGTGCCAGCAGTTTAGGCCCGCTAGGAGCTTTCTTT
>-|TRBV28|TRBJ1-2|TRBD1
CASSSLTGDGPFYGYTF
TGTGCCAGCAGTTCCCTGACAGGGGATGGACCCTTCTATGGCTACACCTTC
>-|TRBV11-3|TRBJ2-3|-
CASSSGLARDTQYF
TGTGCCAGCAGCTCCGGACTGGCAAGGGATACGCAGTATTTT
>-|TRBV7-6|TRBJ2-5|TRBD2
CASSLGREGRSETQYF
TGTGCCAGCAGCTTAGGGCGGGAGGGCCGGTCGGAGACCCAGTACTTC
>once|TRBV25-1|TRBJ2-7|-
CASSSLDGSSYEQYF
TGTGCCAGCAGTTCACTCGACGGGAGCTCCTACGAGCAGTACTTC
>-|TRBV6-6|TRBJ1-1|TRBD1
CASRGQGVTEAFF
TGTGCCAGTCGGGGACAGGGGGTAACTGAAGCTTTCTTT
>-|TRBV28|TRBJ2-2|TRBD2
CASINAGVGNTGELFF
TGTGCCAGCATCAACGCGGGGGTTGGTAACACCGGGGAGCTGTTTTTT
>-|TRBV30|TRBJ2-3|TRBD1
CAWYGQGIRTDTQYF
TGTGCCTGGTATGGACAGGGGATAAGAACAGATACGCAGTATTTT
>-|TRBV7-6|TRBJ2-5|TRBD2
CASSFYSGRTKETQYF
TGTGCCAGCAGCTTTTATAGCGGGAGGACTAAAGAGACCCAGTACTTC
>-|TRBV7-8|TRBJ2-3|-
CASSGGRGGVLNTQYF
TGTGCCAGCAGCGGGGGAAGGGGGGGAGTTTTAAATACGCAGTATTTT
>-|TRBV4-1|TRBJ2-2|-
CASTPSVASTGELFF
TGCGCCAGCACGCCGTCGGTAGCGAGCACCGGGGAGCTGTTTTTT
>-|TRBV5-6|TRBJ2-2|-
CASSLGRLGTGELFF
TGTGCCAGCAGCTTGGGCCGACTTGGCACCGGGGAGCTGTTTTTT
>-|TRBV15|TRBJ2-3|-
CATSSHRTVSTDTQYF
TGTGCCACCAGCAGCCATCGGACAGTTAGCACAGATACGCAGTATTTT
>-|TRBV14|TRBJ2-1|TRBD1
CASSLSTGTGSWYEQFF
TGTGCCAGCAGCCTTTCTACCGGGACAGGGAGCTGGTATGAGCAGTTCTTC
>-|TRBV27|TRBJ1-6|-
CASSLRAASSYNSPLHF
TGTGCCAGCAGTTTGAGGGCCGCGAGCTCCTATAATTCACCCCTCCACTTT
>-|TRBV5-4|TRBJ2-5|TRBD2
CASSPASGEETQYF
TGTGCCAGCAGCCCAGCTAGCGGGGAAGAGACCCAGTACTTC
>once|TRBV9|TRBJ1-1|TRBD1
CASSAGQERGTEAFF
TGTGCCAGCAGCGCCGGACAGGAGAGAGGCACTGAAGCTTTCTTT
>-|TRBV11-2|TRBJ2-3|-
CASSLTGLSTDTQYF
TGTGCCAGCAGCTTAACGGGACTCAGCACAGATACGCAGTATTTT
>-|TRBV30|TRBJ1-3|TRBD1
CAWSPGQPSGNTIYF
TGTGCCTGGAGCCCGGGACAGCCCTCTGGAAACACCATATATTTT
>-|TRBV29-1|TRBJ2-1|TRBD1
CSARDRDSYNEQFF
TGCAGCGCCAGGGACAGAGACTCCTACAATGAGCAGTTCTTC
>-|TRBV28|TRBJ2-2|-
CASSFNLGGTGELFF
TGTGCCAGCAGTTTTAATCTTGGCGGGACCGGGGAGCTGTTTTTT
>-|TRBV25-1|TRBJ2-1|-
CASSEASNEQFF
TGTGCCAGCAGTGAGGCCTCCAATGAGCAGTTCTTC
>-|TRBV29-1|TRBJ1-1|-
CSVERLTGGNTEAFF
TGCAGCGTTGAAAGGTTGACAGGAGGAAACACTGAAGCTTTCTTT
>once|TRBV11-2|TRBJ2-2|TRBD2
CASSLASGKNTGELFF
TGTGCCAGCAGCTTGGCTAGCGGAAAGAACACCGGGGAGCTGTTTTTT
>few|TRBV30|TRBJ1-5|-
CAWSLAGTTNQPQHF
TGTGCCTGGAGTTTGGCAGGGACAACGAATCAGCCCCAGCATTTT
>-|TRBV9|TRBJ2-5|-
CASSVATRGGETQYF
TGTGCCAGCAGCGTAGCTACGAGAGGGGGAGAGACCCAGTACTTC
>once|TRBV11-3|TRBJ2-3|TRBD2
CASSSKGRAANTQYF
TGTGCCAGCAGCTCGAAGGGGAGGGCGGCGAATACGCAGTATTTT
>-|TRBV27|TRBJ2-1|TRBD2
CASSSPSGRDEQFF
TGTGCCAGCAGTTCCCCTAGCGGGAGAGATGAGCAGTTCTTC
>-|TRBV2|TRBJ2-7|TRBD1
CASIGTGSSYEQYF
TGTGCCAGCATCGGGACAGGGAGCTCCTACGAGCAGTACTTC
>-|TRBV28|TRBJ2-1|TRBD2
CASSSSSSGRLYNEQFF
TGTGCCAGCAGTTCTTCTTCTAGCGGGAGGCTCTACAATGAGCAGTTCTTC
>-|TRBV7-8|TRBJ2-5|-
CASIEEGQLGTQYF
TGTGCCAGCATCGAGGAGGGACAGTTGGGGACCCAGTACTTC
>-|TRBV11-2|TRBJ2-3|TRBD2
CASSHGLAGRTDTQYF
TGTGCCAGCAGCCACGGACTAGCGGGCCGCACAGATACGCAGTATTTT
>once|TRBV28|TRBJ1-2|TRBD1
CASRGQGHGYTF
TGTGCCAGCAGGGGACAGGGGCATGGCTACACCTTC